This TCR beta chain was recovered during a study of blood T cell repertoires in COVID-19. Across the whole study: The analysed material was cDNA or gDNA that came from T cells, B-cell-depleted T cells, or PBMCs.

Per the authors' pipeline: How many nucleated cells were present was estimated from reference gene primer amplification. Clones were sequenced by immunoSEQ multiplex PCR, and TCRdb holds only the in-frame ones, with some missing. V and J calls and clone size are given by that table; D and trimming were obtained from the DNA. The sample shows 130,000 to 150,000 clones, about 88% of them seen only once. The CDR3 totals 16 residues. Per the germline V gene, CDR1 is SGDLS and CDR2 is YYNGEE. Unmatched junction bases numbered 11, after V lost 4 bases and J lost 4 bases. This clonotype was obtained from a man aged 50 to 59 with active or convalescent COVID-19. The specimen sequenced was peripheral blood. V gene TRBV9 combines with J gene TRBJ2-5; 9 nucleotides match TRBD2. CDR3 protein: CASSPRVAGDAETQYF. The CDR3 DNA follows: TGTGCCAGCAGCCCCAGGGTAGCGGGAGATGCAGAGACCCAGTACTTC.